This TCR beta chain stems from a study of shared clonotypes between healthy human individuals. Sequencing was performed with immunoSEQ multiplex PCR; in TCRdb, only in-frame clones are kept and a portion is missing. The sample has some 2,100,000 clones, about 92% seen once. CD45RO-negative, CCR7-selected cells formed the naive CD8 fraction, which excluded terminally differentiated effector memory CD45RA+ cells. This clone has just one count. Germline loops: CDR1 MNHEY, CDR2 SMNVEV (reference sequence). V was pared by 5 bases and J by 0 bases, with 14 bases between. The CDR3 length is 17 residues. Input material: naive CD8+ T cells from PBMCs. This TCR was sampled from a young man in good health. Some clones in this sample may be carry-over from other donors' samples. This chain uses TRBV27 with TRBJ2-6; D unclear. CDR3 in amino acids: CASSLTQRSSGANVLTF. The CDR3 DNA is TGTGCCAGCAGTCTGACGCAACGGAGCTCTGGGGCCAACGTCCTGACTTTC.